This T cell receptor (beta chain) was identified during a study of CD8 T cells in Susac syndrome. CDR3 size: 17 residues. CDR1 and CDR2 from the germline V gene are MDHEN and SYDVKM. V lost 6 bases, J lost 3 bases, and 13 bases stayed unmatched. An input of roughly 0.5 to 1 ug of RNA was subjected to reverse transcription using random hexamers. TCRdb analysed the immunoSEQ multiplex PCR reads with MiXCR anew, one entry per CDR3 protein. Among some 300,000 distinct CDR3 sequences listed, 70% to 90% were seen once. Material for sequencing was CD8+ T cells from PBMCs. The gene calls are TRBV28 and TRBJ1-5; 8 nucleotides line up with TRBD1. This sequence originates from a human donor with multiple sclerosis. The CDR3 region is CASRPQGTGQLNQPQHF. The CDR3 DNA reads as TGTGCCAGCAGGCCCCAGGGGACAGGACAGCTCAATCAGCCCCAGCATTTT.